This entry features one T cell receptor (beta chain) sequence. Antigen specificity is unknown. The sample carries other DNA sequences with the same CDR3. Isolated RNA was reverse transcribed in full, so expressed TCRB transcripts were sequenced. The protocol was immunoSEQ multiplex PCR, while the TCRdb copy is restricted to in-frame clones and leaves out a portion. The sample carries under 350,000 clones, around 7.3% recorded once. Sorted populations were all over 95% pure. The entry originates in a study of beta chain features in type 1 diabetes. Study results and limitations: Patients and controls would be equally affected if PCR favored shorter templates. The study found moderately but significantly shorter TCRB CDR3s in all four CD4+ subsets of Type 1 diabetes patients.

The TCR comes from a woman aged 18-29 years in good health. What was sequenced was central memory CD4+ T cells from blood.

CDR3 loop: CASSLGVRDTQYF. CDR3 DNA sequence: TGCGCCAGCAGCTTGGGAGTTCGGGATACGCAGTATTTT. The rearrangement uses TRBV5-1 and TRBJ2-3, with D uncertain. Trimming removed 0 bases from V and 6 bases from J, with 8 bases in between. The CDR3 sequence is 13 residues long. CDR1 SGHRS and CDR2 YFSETQ come from the germline V gene.